The clone carrying this TCR beta chain occurred a few times. What it binds is unknown. The sample is drawn from a study of T cell responses to AZD1222 COVID-19 vaccine. Findings of the study overall: Only six or seven AZD1222 recipients were seropositive at baseline. The repertoires were collected only after the peak T cell response. Epitopes outside B.1.351 and B.1.1.7 mutated regions reportedly drew nearly half of spike TCRs. Donors were chiefly white British, with a greater number of females, and clonal diversity was perhaps underestimated.

The CDR3 totals 15 residues. V dropped 6 bases and J dropped 4 bases, with 15 bases sitting between them. The germline gives CDR1 ENHRY, CDR2 SYGVKD. Measured with immunoSEQ multiplex PCR; TCRdb has only the in-frame clones, and not every one. The data contain 150,000 to 160,000 clones, about 88% of them singletons. This receptor was taken from an adult who had recovered from COVID-19. Sequencing was performed on peripheral blood, taken after recovery from COVID-19. V gene TRBV10-3 combines with J gene TRBJ2-2; D may be TRBD2 (5 bases). In DNA, the CDR3 is TGTGCCATCAGAACGGACCGGGGTGGCACCGGGGAGCTGTTTTTT. It yields the protein CAIRTDRGGTGELFF.